This T cell receptor beta chain was found in a study of TIL therapy for anti-PD-1-resistant metastatic lung cancer. A single count supports this clone. The antigen is not known. Study-wide points: Compared with baseline intratumoral T cells, expanded TIL cultures were more clonal and less diverse (roughly 6.3% vs 31%).

Time point indicated: pre-treatment sample, taken before nivolumab and TIL therapy. The tumor samples were excised metastases, mostly pleural nodules or supraclavicular lymph nodes. Tumors were harvested before any PD-1/PD-L1 blockade. Sequencing used immunoSEQ v3. Survey-level samples got 1.5 million to 2 million read pairs; deep-level samples got roughly 4.5-6.5 million. Using immunoSEQ multiplex PCR, the repertoire was profiled, and TCRdb retains in-frame clones only, with some absent. The sample gives tens of thousands of clones, approximately 70% of which show up once; 5.6% is in the top ten. This receptor was obtained from a person aged 25 to 80 with non-small cell lung cancer. The specimen was tumor tissue, collected at baseline.

CDR3 nucleotide sequence: TGTGCCAGCAGTTTCAGGGATTCGAGGGGAAACGAGCAGTACTTC. Translating it yields CASSFRDSRGNEQYF. This chain connects TRBV27 to TRBJ2-7; either TRBD1 or TRBD2 may supply D (5 bases each). With 3 bases removed from V and 5 bases from J, the gap between germline ends came to 17 bases. This CDR3 region has 15 residues. The V gene's germline CDR1 is MNHEY and CDR2 SMNVEV (reference sequence).